The T cell receptor beta chain under discussion was sequenced for a study of tumor and adjacent non-tumor tissue in lung cancer. Study-wide background: The patients, some ten men and 4 or 5 women, were about 30 to 76 with stage I to III disease.

RNA was extracted from bulk tissue without any cell sorting. Points on this clonotype: The junction departs from germline at one end; a sequencing error may be responsible.

Germline V lookup: CDR1 MNHNY, CDR2 SVGAGI (reference sequence). The CDR3 extends over 16 amino acids. Three rounds of nested PCR, following a modified ARM-PCR protocol, produced the TCRbeta library. One entry per CDR3 protein, called by TCRdb with MiXCR from the multiplex PCR reads. The sample has approximately 150,000 distinct CDR3 sequences, around 66% seen once. Sequenced sample: lung tumor tissue. The chain joins TRBV6-6 to TRBJ2-7; tentative D call: TRBD1 (6 bases). The clonotype originates from a man in his 60s with small cell lung cancer. The CDR3 loop is CTSNYQGRGFTYEQYF. The CDR3 nucleotides are TGTACCAGCAATTACCAGGGCAGGGGATTCACCTACGAGCAGTACTTC.